The sequence of this TCR beta chain was determined in a study of breast tumors, draining lymph nodes, adjacent tissues. TCRdb ran MiXCR on the multiplex PCR reads and lists one entry per CDR3 protein. The sample holds 70,000 to 95,000 distinct CDR3 sequences, about 21% seen once. Breast cancer patients provided tissue from their axillary draining lymph nodes. From germline, CDR1 is SEHNR and CDR2 FQNEAQ (reference sequence). The CDR3 covers 14 residues. Trimming removed 2 bases at V and 5 bases at J, with 13 bases between. This clonotype was counted at least ten times. Sequencing input: axillary lymph node tissue. The TCR comes from a female donor with breast cancer. Some clones in this sample may be carry-over from other donors' samples. The chain combines TRBV7-9 with TRBJ2-7, with D perhaps given as TRBD1 or TRBD2 (5 bases each). The CDR3 DNA is TGTGCCAGCAGCTTATACAGGCTGGGGGACGAGCAGTACTTC. It yields the protein CASSLYRLGDEQYF.